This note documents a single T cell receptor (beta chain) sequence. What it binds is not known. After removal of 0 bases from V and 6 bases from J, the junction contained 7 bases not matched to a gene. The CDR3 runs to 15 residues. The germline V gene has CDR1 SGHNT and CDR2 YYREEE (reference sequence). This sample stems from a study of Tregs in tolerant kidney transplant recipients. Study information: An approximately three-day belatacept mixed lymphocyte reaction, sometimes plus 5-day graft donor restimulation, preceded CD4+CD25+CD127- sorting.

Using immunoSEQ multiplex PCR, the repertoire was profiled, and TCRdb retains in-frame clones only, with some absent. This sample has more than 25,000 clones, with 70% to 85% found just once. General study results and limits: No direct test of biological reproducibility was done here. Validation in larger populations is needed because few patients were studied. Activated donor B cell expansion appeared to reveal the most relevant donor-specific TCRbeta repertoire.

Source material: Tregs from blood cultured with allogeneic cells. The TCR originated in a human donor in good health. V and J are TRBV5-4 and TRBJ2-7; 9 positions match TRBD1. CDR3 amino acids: CASSLEGTGNLEQYF. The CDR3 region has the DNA TGTGCCAGCAGCTTGGAAGGGACAGGGAACCTCGAGCAGTACTTC.